The clone carrying this TCR beta chain is labeled medium-sized. Its target is unknown. From alopecia areata patients, lesional scalp punch biopsies and peripheral blood were collected. From PBMCs, CD4+ and CD8+ T cells were sorted. As the sequencing template, cDNA was produced by extracting RNA and reverse transcribing it. The table came from immunoSEQ multiplex PCR; TCRdb's copy has only in-frame clones and leaves some out. The sample comprises roughly 60,000 clones, 40% to 50% of which are singletons, and just over 50% rests with the top ten. The record originates from a study of CD8+ T cells in alopecia areata. V lost 10 bases to trimming and J lost 3 bases; unmatched junction nucleotides: 7. CDR1 is LNHDA, CDR2 SQIVND, per germline (reference sequence). The CDR3 loop spans 14 amino acids. Study-level findings and limits: Normal scalp had lower clonality than lesional scalp, with alopecia totalis/universalis lesions showing this most strongly.

The sequence came from a human donor with alopecia areata. This chain joins TRBV19 and TRBJ2-3; 10 positions match TRBD2. The specimen sequenced was NKG2D-low CD8+ T cells sorted from blood. As DNA, the CDR3 is TGTGCCACAACAAGCGGGAGGGAGACAGATACGCAGTATTTT. Amino acids: CATTSGRETDTQYF.